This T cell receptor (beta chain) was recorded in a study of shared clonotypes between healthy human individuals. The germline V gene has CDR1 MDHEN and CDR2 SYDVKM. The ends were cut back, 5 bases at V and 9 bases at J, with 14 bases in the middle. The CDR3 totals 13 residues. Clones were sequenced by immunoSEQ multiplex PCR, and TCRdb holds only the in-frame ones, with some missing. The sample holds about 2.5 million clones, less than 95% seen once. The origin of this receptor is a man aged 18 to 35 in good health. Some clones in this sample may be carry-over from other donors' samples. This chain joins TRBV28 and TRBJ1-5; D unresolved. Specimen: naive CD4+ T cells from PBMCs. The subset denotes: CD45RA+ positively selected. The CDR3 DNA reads TGTGCCAGCAGTCTCCCGATGGCTGGGCCCCAGCATTTT. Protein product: CASSLPMAGPQHF. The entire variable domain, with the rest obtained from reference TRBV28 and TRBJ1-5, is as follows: DVKVTQSSRYLVKRTGEKVFLECVQDMDHENMFWYRQDPGLGLRLIYFSYDVKMKEKGDIPEGYSVSREKKERFSLILESASTNQTSMYLCASSLPMAGPQHFGDGTRLSIL.